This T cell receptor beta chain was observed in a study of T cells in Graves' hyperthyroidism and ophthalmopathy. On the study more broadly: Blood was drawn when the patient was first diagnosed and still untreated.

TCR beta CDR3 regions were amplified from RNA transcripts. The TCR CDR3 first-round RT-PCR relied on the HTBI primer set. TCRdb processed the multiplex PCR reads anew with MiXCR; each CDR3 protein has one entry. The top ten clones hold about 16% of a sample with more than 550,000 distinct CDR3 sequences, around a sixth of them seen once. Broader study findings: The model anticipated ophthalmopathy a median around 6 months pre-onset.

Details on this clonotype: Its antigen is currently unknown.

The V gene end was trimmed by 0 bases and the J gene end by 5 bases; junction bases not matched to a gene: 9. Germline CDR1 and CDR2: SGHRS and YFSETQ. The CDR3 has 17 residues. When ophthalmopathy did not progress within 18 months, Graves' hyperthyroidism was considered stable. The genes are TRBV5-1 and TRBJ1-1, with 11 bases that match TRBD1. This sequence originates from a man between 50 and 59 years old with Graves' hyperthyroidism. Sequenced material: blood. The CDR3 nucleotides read TGCGCCAGCAGCTTGGAGGGGACAGGGGGTGTAGAAACTGAAGCTTTCTTT. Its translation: CASSLEGTGGVETEAFF.